Listed below are T cell receptor beta chains from one sample, sequenced in a study of T-cell reconstitution after alpha-beta-depleted transplantation in children. From the PCR reads, TCRdb called clonotypes with MiXCR, one entry per CDR3 protein. The repertoire includes 900,000 or so distinct CDR3 sequences, 15% to 20% of them detected once, and approximately 5% sits in the top ten. The sequencing used PBMCs, mostly from graft donor cells, collected 360 days after TCRalphabeta/CD19-depleted stem cell transplant. The source of these receptors is a male patient younger than 18 who had a stem cell transplant for acute lymphoblastic leukemia, so the T cells may come from the graft donor. Both conserved end residues are trimmed from each CDR3.

>TRBV7-9|14|TRBJ2-5
ASSLVAGAVRETQY
>TRBV12-3/TRBV12-4|14|TRBJ2-1
ASCGVREGRMSEQF
>TRBV24-1|8|TRBJ2-1
ATSFIEQF
>TRBV15|14|TRBJ2-7
ATSRDTSGRYHEQY
>TRBV6-5|14|TRBJ2-1
ASSYGGSYPYNEQF
>TRBV11-2|13|TRBJ2-3
ASSLFPPRQLEEY
>TRBV6-1|17|TRBJ2-7
ASSEGSTAWGLGTYEQY
>TRBV3-1|13|TRBJ2-7
ASSFLAGAPLEQY
>TRBV29-1|8|TRBJ2-1
SVFHNEQF
>TRBV4-2|14|TRBJ1-6
ASSRNGRGINSPLH
>TRBV5-1|13|TRBJ2-1
ASSLVPAGSNEQF
>TRBV6-1|13|TRBJ1-5
ASSVDRSRHQPQH
>TRBV18|12|TRBJ2-3
ASSRSRSTDTQY
>TRBV5-1|11|TRBJ1-1
ASSLAENTEAF
>TRBV10-3|14|TRBJ2-1
AINRVETSGVNEQF
>TRBV27|18|TRBJ2-3
ASSFLGLAGSEGGTDTQY
>TRBV29-1|15|TRBJ2-6
SVGNGTGLTGANVLT